This is a list of T cell receptor beta chains from one sample in a study of CD8 T cells in ankylosing spondylitis. TCRdb reprocessed the 5' RACE reads with MiXCR, giving one entry per CDR3 protein. The table shows some 840,000 distinct CDR3 sequences, with about an eighth occurring only once. The sequenced sample consisted of blood, either unsorted or a sorted T cell fraction (not recorded which). These TCRs come from a male donor with ankylosing spondylitis. Both conserved end residues are part of each CDR3. D genes are given only for firm matches. Rows may omit the clone size; those that give it use once, few, many or a size class.

few	.	15	TRBJ1-2	TRBV7-2	CASSLFMGANYGYTF	TGTGCCAGCAGCTTGTTTATGGGGGCTAACTATGGCTACACCTTC
.	.	13	TRBJ2-7	TRBV24-1	CATSDLPAGEQYF	TGTGCCACCAGTGATTTACCGGCGGGCGAGCAGTACTTC
few	.	13	TRBJ2-2	TRBV12-3/TRBV12-4	CASSKQDTGELFF	TGTGCCAGCAGTAAGCAGGACACCGGGGAGCTGTTTTTT
few	TRBD1	15	TRBJ2-1	TRBV11-3	CASSEGQGTYNEQFF	TGTGCCAGCAGCGAGGGACAGGGAACCTACAATGAGCAGTTCTTC
.	.	15	TRBJ2-1	TRBV4-2	CASSQGGARMDEQFF	TGTGCCAGCAGCCAAGGCGGGGCTAGGATGGATGAGCAGTTCTTC
.	.	13	TRBJ2-2	TRBV11-3	CASRQAWSGELFF	TGTGCCTCCCGACAGGCGTGGAGCGGGGAGCTGTTTTTT
.	.	15	TRBJ1-1	TRBV20-1	CSARVLAGENTEAFF	TGCAGTGCTAGGGTCTTGGCAGGAGAGAACACTGAAGCTTTCTTT
few	.	17	TRBJ2-3	TRBV18	CASSQQSLALSTDTQYF	TGTGCCAGCTCACAGCAATCACTAGCCCTAAGCACAGATACGCAGTATTTT
many	.	13	TRBJ2-7	TRBV29-1	CSVVDRWTYEQYF	TGCAGCGTCGTAGACAGGTGGACCTACGAGCAGTACTTC
few	.	13	TRBJ2-2	TRBV15	CATSRVRGGELFF	TGTGCCACCAGCAGGGTCCGAGGCGGGGAGCTGTTTTTT
.	.	13	TRBJ2-1	TRBV10-3	CAISEGPYNEQFF	TGTGCCATCAGTGAGGGGCCTTACAATGAGCAGTTCTTC
many	TRBD2	16	TRBJ2-1	TRBV4-3	CASSQSGGWQDNEQFF	TGCGCCAGCAGCCAATCCGGGGGGTGGCAAGACAATGAGCAGTTCTTC
few	TRBD1	16	TRBJ2-7	TRBV5-1	CASSPGQGTGSYEQYF	TGCGCCAGCAGCCCGGGACAGGGAACGGGCTCCTACGAGCAGTACTTC
.	.	21	TRBJ1-4	TRBV23-1	CASSPKLLWGQRITLMKNCFF	.
.	TRBD1	15	TRBJ2-5	TRBV28	CASSGGQTYQETQYF	TGTGCCAGCAGTGGGGGACAGACGTACCAAGAGACCCAGTACTTC
.	.	15	TRBJ2-3	TRBV7-3	CASSSTGLRTDTQYF	TGTGCCAGCAGCTCGACTGGACTGCGCACAGATACGCAGTATTTT
.	.	15	TRBJ2-2	TRBV7-2	CASSLYRGYPGELFF	TGTGCCAGTAGCTTATATCGGGGGTACCCCGGGGAGCTGTTTTTT
.	.	13	TRBJ2-5	TRBV20-1	CSAVTSEQETQYF	TGCAGTGCGGTGACTAGTGAACAAGAGACCCAGTACTTC
few	.	16	TRBJ2-2	TRBV24-1	CATSDPARGDTGELFF	TGTGCCACCAGTGATCCCGCGCGAGGGGACACCGGGGAGCTGTTTTTT
many	.	13	TRBJ2-1	TRBV18	CASSSQGHNEQFF	TGTGCCAGCTCCTCCCAGGGCCACAATGAGCAGTTCTTC
few	.	15	TRBJ1-5	TRBV20-1	CSAIRTTRGNQPQHF	TGCAGTGCTATCCGAACTACCCGCGGCAATCAGCCCCAGCATTTT
.	TRBD2	15	TRBJ2-1	TRBV3-1	CASKEVLAGANEQFF	TGTGCCAGCAAAGAAGTACTAGCGGGAGCCAATGAGCAGTTCTTC
few	TRBD1	19	TRBJ2-4	TRBV6-2/TRBV6-3	CASSPTGTGRTPAKNIQYF	TGTGCCAGCAGTCCAACCGGGACAGGCAGGACCCCGGCCAAAAACATTCAGTACTTC
few	.	17	TRBJ2-3	TRBV4-3	CASSQEGGAGRADTQYF	TGCGCCAGCAGCCAAGAAGGGGGAGCGGGCCGTGCAGATACGCAGTATTTT
.	TRBD1	16	TRBJ1-6	TRBV2	CASSASAGGVNSPLHF	TGTGCCAGCAGTGCATCGGCAGGGGGAGTCAATTCACCCCTCCACTTT
.	TRBD1	14	TRBJ1-1	TRBV12-3/TRBV12-4	CASSTRPGGRRAFF	TGTGCCAGCAGTACCCGTCCAGGGGGTCGACGAGCTTTCTTT
few	.	17	TRBJ2-1	TRBV14	CASSSGPRTRPFSEQFF	TGTGCCAGCAGCTCCGGCCCCCGGACACGACCGTTCAGTGAGCAGTTCTTC
few	.	13	TRBJ1-2	TRBV10-3	CAISGGGGYGYTF	TGTGCCATCAGTGGGGGAGGGGGCTATGGCTACACCTTC
many	TRBD1	13	TRBJ1-1	TRBV29-1	CSVQGDQYTEAFF	TGCAGCGTCCAGGGGGACCAATACACTGAAGCTTTCTTT
few	.	14	TRBJ2-1	TRBV12-3/TRBV12-4	CASRLDGLINEQFF	TGTGCCAGCAGACTGGACGGATTGATCAATGAGCAGTTCTTC
.	.	16	TRBJ2-2	TRBV9	CASSVVPKGGTGELFF	TGTGCCAGCAGCGTTGTCCCAAAAGGAGGGACCGGGGAGCTGTTTTTT
.	TRBD1	14	TRBJ1-1	TRBV7-2	CASSSRGRGGEAFF	TGTGCCAGCAGCTCCAGGGGGCGAGGCGGTGAAGCTTTCTTT
.	.	12	TRBJ2-7	TRBV2	CASSVGAGTGDF	.
many	.	11	TRBJ2-1	TRBV12-3/TRBV12-4	CASSPGYEQFF	TGTGCCAGCAGTCCCGGTTATGAGCAGTTCTTC
many	.	17	TRBJ2-1	TRBV7-9	CASSLGRLLSSYNEQFF	TGTGCCAGCAGCTTAGGCAGGCTGTTGAGCTCCTACAATGAGCAGTTCTTC
few	TRBD1	14	TRBJ2-3	TRBV27	CASREGGAGDTQYF	TGTGCCAGCAGAGAAGGGGGCGCAGGAGATACGCAGTATTTT
many	.	16	TRBJ2-5	TRBV7-2	CASSLGNGRAEETQYF	TGTGCCAGCAGCTTAGGCAACGGCCGAGCGGAAGAGACCCAGTACTTC
.	.	12	TRBJ2-1	TRBV25-1	CASSESPQPPFF	TGTGCCAGCAGTGAATCCCCACAGCCCCCCTTCTTC
few	.	13	TRBJ1-5	TRBV10-3	CAISGDSNQPQHF	TGTGCCATCAGTGGGGACAGCAATCAGCCCCAGCATTTT
.	.	13	TRBJ2-5	TRBV12-3/TRBV12-4	CASSPSIKETQYF	TGTGCCAGCAGTCCTAGCATAAAAGAGACCCAGTACTTC
few	.	13	TRBJ1-1	TRBV7-2	CASSFMDGTEAFF	TGTGCCAGCAGCTTTATGGACGGGACTGAAGCTTTCTTT
few	.	14	TRBJ1-2	TRBV5-1	CASSYSSPDGGYTF	TGCGCCAGCAGCTATTCTAGCCCGGATGGGGGCTACACCTTC